Listed below are T cell receptor beta chains from one sample, sequenced in a study of T-cell memory formation after mild COVID-19. A single record per CDR3 protein comes from TCRdb applying MiXCR to the 5' RACE reads. The data hold about 57,000 distinct CDR3 sequences, with more than 10% observed a single time. Input material: PBMCs or a T cell subset sorted from them (not recorded which). The source is a man aged 18 to 29 who had mild COVID-19 (a few samples of this study predate the infection). Cell type and time point are not known. Each CDR3 is given with its conserved first and last residue. The D gene is left open where the match is weak. The size field is filled for only some rows; it gives once, few, many or a size class.

DNA: TGTGCCAGCTCACCAATCTCTGATACCACTGAAGCTTTCTTT; CDR3: CASSPISDTTEAFF; D: -; size: -; J: TRBJ1-1; V: TRBV18
DNA: TGTGCCAGCAGCAGAGGGACTAGCGGGGGAGGTAGAGAGACCCAGTACTTC; CDR3: CASSRGTSGGGRETQYF; D: TRBD2; size: -; J: TRBJ2-5; V: TRBV7-2
DNA: TGTGCCAGCAGCTTAGGTTGGGGCACAGATACGCAGTATTTT; CDR3: CASSLGWGTDTQYF; D: -; size: -; J: TRBJ2-3; V: TRBV11-2
DNA: TGTGCCAGCAGTTTAGGGCAGGGCTCTGAAGCTTTCTTT; CDR3: CASSLGQGSEAFF; D: -; size: -; J: TRBJ1-1; V: TRBV28
DNA: TGCAGTGCCACACGACTAGAGGGGACGGAGACCCAGTACTTC; CDR3: CSATRLEGTETQYF; D: -; size: -; J: TRBJ2-5; V: TRBV20-1
DNA: TGTGCCAGTAGTATCGGGACACTAAGAGATTCACCCCTCCACTTT; CDR3: CASSIGTLRDSPLHF; D: -; size: -; J: TRBJ1-6; V: TRBV19
DNA: TGCGCCAGCAGCTTGGCAGGGGTTAACGAGCAGTACTTC; CDR3: CASSLAGVNEQYF; D: -; size: few; J: TRBJ2-7; V: TRBV5-1
DNA: TGCGCCAGCAGCTTGGAGACCGTCAAAGACGAGCAGTACTTC; CDR3: CASSLETVKDEQYF; D: -; size: few; J: TRBJ2-7; V: TRBV5-1
DNA: TGTGCCAGCAGCTTAAACCCTAATGAAAAACTGTTTTTT; CDR3: CASSLNPNEKLFF; D: -; size: few; J: TRBJ1-4; V: TRBV7-2
DNA: TGTGCCAGCAGCCCCGGACAGCGCTATGGCTACACCTTC; CDR3: CASSPGQRYGYTF; D: -; size: few; J: TRBJ1-2; V: TRBV7-9
DNA: TGTGCCAGCAGTTTATGGGGGTCTAATGAAAAACTGTTTTTT; CDR3: CASSLWGSNEKLFF; D: -; size: few; J: TRBJ1-4; V: TRBV12-3/TRBV12-4
DNA: TGTGCCAGCAGCTCCCTCGGGGGGGGCGCTGAAGCTTTCTTT; CDR3: CASSSLGGGAEAFF; D: -; size: -; J: TRBJ1-1; V: TRBV3-1
DNA: TGTGCCTCAGACATAGAAAGCTCCTACGAGCAGTACTTC; CDR3: CASDIESSYEQYF; D: -; size: -; J: TRBJ2-7; V: TRBV30
DNA: TGTGCCAGCAAGCAGTCTATCCTCTACGAGCAGTACTTC; CDR3: CASKQSILYEQYF; D: -; size: -; J: TRBJ2-7; V: TRBV2
DNA: TGTGCCAGCAGCAGAGGTGGGGGCCAGCCCCAGCATTTT; CDR3: CASSRGGGQPQHF; D: -; size: few; J: TRBJ1-5; V: TRBV7-9
DNA: TGTGCCAGCTCACCACCGGGACAAATGGGTGGCTACACCTTC; CDR3: CASSPPGQMGGYTF; D: -; size: -; J: TRBJ1-2; V: TRBV18
DNA: TGTGCCAGCAGTCCATGGTCCACAGGGTACGGTAGTAGCTCCACAGATACGCAGTATTTT; CDR3: CASSPWSTGYGSSSTDTQYF; D: -; size: -; J: TRBJ2-3; V: TRBV12-3/TRBV12-4
DNA: TGTGCCAGCAACACCCGGCAGGAAGCTTCCCTGGGCAATCAGCCCCAGCATTTT; CDR3: CASNTRQEASLGNQPQHF; D: -; size: few; J: TRBJ1-5; V: TRBV5-6
DNA: TGTGCCAGCAGCTTTCCGGGGGTGTCTGAGCAGTTCTTC; CDR3: CASSFPGVSEQFF; D: -; size: few; J: TRBJ2-1; V: TRBV5-4
DNA: TGTGCCAGCACTCTGCTAGGCACCGAGGGCTACACCTTC; CDR3: CASTLLGTEGYTF; D: -; size: many; J: TRBJ1-2; V: TRBV3-1
DNA: TGCAGTGCTAGGAAGAATGAGCAGTTCTTC; CDR3: CSARKNEQFF; D: -; size: -; J: TRBJ2-1; V: TRBV20-1
DNA: TGCGCCAGCAGCCAAGTCCCAGACCTCCACGATTACAATGAGCAGTTCTTC; CDR3: CASSQVPDLHDYNEQFF; D: -; size: many; J: TRBJ2-1; V: TRBV4-3
DNA: TGTGCCAGCAAGGTCCCTGGCGGGGGGGATACGCAGTATTTT; CDR3: CASKVPGGGDTQYF; D: TRBD2; size: -; J: TRBJ2-3; V: TRBV28
DNA: TGTGCCAGCAGCGTAGTGCCCGGGCCCGACTACGAGCAGTACTTC; CDR3: CASSVVPGPDYEQYF; D: -; size: -; J: TRBJ2-7; V: TRBV9
DNA: TGTGCCAGCAGTCCGAGCCCGGGACTCCTCCTATATGGCTACACCTTC; CDR3: CASSPSPGLLLYGYTF; D: -; size: -; J: TRBJ1-2; V: TRBV12-3/TRBV12-4
DNA: TGTGCCAGCAGTTCCCGGGTGACAGGGGGCACTGAAGCTTTCTTT; CDR3: CASSSRVTGGTEAFF; D: TRBD1; size: few; J: TRBJ1-1; V: TRBV6-5
DNA: TGTGCCAGCAGTTTATGGGGACAGGAGAACTCCTACGAGCAGTACTTC; CDR3: CASSLWGQENSYEQYF; D: TRBD1; size: few; J: TRBJ2-7; V: TRBV12-3/TRBV12-4
DNA: TGTGCCAGCAGCCTGGCCCGGGACACCGAGCAGTTCTTC; CDR3: CASSLARDTEQFF; D: -; size: -; J: TRBJ2-1; V: TRBV12-3/TRBV12-4
DNA: TGTGCCAGCAGCCCAGGGGCGGGCAATCAGCCCCAGCATTTT; CDR3: CASSPGAGNQPQHF; D: -; size: -; J: TRBJ1-5; V: TRBV5-6